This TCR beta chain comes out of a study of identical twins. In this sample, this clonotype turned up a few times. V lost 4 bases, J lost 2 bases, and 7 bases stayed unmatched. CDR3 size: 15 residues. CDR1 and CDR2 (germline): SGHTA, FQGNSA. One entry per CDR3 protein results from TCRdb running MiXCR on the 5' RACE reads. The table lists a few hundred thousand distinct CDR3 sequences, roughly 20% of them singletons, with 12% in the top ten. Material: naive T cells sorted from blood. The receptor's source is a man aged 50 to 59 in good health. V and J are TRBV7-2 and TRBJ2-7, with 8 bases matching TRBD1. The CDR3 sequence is CASSSWTGSAYEQYF. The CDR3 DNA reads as TGTGCCAGCAGCTCTTGGACAGGGTCTGCCTACGAGCAGTACTTC. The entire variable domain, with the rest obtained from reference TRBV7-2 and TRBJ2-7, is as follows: GAGVSQSPSNKVTEKGKDVELRCDPISGHTALYWYRQSLGQGLEFLIYFQGNSAPDKSGLPSDRFSAERTGGSVSTLTIQRTQQEDSAVYLCASSSWTGSAYEQYFGPGTRLTVT.